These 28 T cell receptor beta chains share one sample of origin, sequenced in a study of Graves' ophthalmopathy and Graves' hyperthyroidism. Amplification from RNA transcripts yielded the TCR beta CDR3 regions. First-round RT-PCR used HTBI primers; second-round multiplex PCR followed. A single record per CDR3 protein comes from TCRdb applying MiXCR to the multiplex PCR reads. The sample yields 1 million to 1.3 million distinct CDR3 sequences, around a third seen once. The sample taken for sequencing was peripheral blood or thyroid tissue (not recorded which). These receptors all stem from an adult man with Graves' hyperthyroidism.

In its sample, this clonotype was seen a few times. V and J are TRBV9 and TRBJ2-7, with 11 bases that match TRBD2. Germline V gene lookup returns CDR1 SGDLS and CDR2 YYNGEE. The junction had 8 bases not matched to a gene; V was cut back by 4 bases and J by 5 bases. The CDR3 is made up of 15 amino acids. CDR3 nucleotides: TGTGCCAGCAGCCGAACTAGCGGGGGTGCCGACGAGCAGTACTTC. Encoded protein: CASSRTSGGADEQYF.

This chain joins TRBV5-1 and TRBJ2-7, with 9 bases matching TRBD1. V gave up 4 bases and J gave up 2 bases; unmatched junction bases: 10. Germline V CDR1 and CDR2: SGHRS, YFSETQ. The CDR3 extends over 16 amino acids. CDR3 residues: CASSTNPGQGAYEQYF. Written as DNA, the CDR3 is TGCGCCAGCAGCACAAACCCGGGACAGGGAGCCTACGAGCAGTACTTC.

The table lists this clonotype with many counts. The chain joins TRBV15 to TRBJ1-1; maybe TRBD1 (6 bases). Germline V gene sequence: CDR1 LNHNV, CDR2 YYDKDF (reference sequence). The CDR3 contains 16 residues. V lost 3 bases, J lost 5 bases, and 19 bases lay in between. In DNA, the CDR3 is TGTGCCACCAGCAGCCTACAAACAGGGAGGTATACTGAAGCTTTCTTT. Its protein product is CATSSLQTGRYTEAFF.

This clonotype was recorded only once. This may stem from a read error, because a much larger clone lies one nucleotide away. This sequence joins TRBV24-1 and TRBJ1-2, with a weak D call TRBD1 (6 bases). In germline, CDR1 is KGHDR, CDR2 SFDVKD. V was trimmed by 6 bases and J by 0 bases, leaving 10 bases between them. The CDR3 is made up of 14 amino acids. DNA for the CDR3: TGTGCCACCAGTTTGACAGGACCTAACTATGGCTACACCTTC. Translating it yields CATSLTGPNYGYTF.

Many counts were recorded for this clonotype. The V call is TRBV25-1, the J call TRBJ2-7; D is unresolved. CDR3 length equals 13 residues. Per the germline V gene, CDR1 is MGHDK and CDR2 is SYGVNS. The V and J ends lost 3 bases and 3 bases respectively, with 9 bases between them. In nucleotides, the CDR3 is TGTGCCAGCAGTGACAGGTACTACTACGAGCAGTACTTC. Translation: CASSDRYYYEQYF.

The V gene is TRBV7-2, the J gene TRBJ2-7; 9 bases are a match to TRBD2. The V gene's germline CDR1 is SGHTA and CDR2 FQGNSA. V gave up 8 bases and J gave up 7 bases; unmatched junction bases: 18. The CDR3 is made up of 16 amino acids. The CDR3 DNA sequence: TGTGCCAGCCGCCCGGCCGGGTTAGCGGGAGTATATGAGCAGTACTTC. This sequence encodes CASRPAGLAGVYEQYF.

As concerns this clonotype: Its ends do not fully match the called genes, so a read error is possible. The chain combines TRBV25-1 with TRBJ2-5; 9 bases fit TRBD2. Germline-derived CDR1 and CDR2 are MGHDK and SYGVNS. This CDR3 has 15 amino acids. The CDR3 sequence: CAGSEAGTSTETQYF. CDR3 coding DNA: TGTGCCGGCAGTGAGGCCGGGACTAGCACAGAGACCCAGTACTTC.

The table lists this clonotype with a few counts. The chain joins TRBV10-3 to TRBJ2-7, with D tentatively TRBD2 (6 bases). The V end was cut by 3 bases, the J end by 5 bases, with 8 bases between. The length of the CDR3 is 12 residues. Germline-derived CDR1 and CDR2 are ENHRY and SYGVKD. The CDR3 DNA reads TGTGCCATCAGTGAAACTAGCCACGAGCAGTACTTC. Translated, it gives CAISETSHEQYF.

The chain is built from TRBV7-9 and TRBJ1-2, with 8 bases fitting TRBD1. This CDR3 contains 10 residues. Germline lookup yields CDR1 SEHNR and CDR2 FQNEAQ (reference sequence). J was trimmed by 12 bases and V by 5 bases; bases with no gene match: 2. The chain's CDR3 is CASSAGGDTF. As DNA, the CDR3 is TGTGCCAGCAGCGCAGGGGGCGACACCTTC.

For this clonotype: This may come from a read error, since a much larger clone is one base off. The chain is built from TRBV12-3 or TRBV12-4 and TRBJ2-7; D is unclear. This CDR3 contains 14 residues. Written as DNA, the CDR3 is TGTGCCAGCAGTTTTGGGCGGAGCTCCTGCGAGCAGTACTTC. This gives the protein CASSFGRSSCEQYF.

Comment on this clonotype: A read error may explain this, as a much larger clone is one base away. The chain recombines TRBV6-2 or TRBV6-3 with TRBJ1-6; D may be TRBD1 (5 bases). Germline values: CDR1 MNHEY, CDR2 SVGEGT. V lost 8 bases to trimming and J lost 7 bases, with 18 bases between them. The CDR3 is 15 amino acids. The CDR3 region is CASGVEGRENSPLHF. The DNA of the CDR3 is TGTGCCAGCGGCGTAGAAGGCAGGGAGAATTCACCCCTCCACTTT.

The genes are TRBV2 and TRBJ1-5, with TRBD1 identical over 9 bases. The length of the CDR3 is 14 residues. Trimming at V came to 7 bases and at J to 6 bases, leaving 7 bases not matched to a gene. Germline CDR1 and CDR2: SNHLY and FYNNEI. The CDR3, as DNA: TGTGCCAGCAACGGACAGGGGCCGAGTCAGCCCCAGCATTTT. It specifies CASNGQGPSQPQHF.

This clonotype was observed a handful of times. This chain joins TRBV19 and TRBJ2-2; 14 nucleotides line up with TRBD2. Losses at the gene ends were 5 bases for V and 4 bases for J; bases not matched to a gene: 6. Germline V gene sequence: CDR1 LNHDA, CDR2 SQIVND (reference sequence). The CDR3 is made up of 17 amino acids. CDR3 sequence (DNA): TGTGCCAGTAGTCCTAGACTAGCGGGGGGGCCCACCGGGGAGCTGTTTTTT. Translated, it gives CASSPRLAGGPTGELFF.

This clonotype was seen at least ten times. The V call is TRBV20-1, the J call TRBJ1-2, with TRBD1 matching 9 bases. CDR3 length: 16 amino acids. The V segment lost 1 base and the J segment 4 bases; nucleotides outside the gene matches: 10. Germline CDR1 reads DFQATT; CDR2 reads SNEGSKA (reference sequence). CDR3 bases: TGCAGTGCTAGAGGCACTGGGGGACAGGGCAGCTATGGCTACACCTTC. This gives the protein CSARGTGGQGSYGYTF.

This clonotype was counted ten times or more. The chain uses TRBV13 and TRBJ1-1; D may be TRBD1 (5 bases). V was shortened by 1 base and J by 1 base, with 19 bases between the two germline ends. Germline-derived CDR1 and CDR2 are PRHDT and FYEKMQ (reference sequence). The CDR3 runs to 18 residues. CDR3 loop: CASSLDPAVGGGNTEAFF. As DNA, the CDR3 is TGTGCCAGCAGCTTAGACCCCGCCGTGGGGGGGGGGAACACTGAAGCTTTCTTT.

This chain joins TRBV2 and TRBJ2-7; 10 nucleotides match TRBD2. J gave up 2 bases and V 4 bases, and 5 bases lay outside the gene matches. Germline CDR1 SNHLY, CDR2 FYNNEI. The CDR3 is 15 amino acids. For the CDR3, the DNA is TGTGCCAGCAGTGGGGCTAGCGGGAGCCCCTACGAGCAGTACTTC. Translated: CASSGASGSPYEQYF.

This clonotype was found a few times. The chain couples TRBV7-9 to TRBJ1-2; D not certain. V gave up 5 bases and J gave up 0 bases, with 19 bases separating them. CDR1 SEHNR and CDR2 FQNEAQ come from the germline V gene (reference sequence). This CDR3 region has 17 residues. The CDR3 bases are TGTGCCAGCAGCGTTGTAGGACCGACCCGAGCTAACTATGGCTACACCTTC. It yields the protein CASSVVGPTRANYGYTF.

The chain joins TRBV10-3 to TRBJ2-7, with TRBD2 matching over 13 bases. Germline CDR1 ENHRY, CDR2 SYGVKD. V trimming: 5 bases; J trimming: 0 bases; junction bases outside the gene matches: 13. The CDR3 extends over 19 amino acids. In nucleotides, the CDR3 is TGTGCCATCAGTTTCGGCGGACTAGCGGGAGCCAGACACTCCTACGAGCAGTACTTC. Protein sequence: CAISFGGLAGARHSYEQYF.

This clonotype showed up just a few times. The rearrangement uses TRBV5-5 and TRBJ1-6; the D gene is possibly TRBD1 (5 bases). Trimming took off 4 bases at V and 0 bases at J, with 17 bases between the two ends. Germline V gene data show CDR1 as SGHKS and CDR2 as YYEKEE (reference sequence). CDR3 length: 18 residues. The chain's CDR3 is CASSLFGTLTSYNSPLHF. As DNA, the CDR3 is TGTGCCAGCAGCCTATTCGGGACGCTAACCTCCTATAATTCACCCCTCCACTTT.

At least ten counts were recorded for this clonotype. The CDR3 bases are TGTGCCACCAGCAGAGATCTATCGCGGGAGCAGTACTTC. Its protein is CATSRDLSREQYF. This chain uses TRBV15 with TRBJ2-7; D is ambiguous. CDR1 is LNHNV and CDR2 is YYDKDF in the germline V gene (reference sequence). This CDR3 is 13 amino acids long. V was pared by 0 bases and J by 7 bases, with 10 bases between.

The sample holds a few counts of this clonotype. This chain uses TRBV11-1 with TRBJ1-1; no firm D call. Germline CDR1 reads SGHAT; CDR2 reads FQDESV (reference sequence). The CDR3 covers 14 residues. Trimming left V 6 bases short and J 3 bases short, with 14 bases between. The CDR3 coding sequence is TGTGCCAGCAGTACGCATAGTGGGCACACTGAAGCTTTCTTT. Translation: CASSTHSGHTEAFF.

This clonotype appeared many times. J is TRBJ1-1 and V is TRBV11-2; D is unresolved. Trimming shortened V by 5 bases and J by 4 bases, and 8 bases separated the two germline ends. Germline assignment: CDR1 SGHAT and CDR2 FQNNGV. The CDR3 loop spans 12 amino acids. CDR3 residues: CASSPRATEAFF. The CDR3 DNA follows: TGTGCCAGCAGCCCTAGGGCCACTGAAGCTTTCTTT.

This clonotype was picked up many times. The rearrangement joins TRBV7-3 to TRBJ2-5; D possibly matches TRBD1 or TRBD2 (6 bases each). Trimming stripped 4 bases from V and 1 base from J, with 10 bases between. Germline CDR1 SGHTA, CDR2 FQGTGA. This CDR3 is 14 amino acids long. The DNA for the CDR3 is TGTGCCAGCAGCTCCGGGGGCACCCAAGAGACCCAGTACTTC. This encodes CASSSGGTQETQYF.

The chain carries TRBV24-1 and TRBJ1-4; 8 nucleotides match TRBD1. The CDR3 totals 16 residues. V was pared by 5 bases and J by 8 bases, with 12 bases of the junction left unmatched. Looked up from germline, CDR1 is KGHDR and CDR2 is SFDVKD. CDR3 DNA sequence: TGTGCCACCAGTGTTCCAGGGGGCGAGGAGAACGAAAAACTGTTTTTT. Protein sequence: CATSVPGGEENEKLFF.

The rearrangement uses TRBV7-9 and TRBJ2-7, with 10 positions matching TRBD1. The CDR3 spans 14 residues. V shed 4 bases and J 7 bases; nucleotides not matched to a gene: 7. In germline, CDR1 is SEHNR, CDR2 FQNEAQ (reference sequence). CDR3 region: CASSSWDRGGEQYF. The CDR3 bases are TGTGCCAGCAGCTCATGGGACAGGGGTGGGGAGCAGTACTTC.

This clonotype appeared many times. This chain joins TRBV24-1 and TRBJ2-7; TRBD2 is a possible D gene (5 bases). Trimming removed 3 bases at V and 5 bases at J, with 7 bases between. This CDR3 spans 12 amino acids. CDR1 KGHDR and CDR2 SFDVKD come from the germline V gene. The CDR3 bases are TGTGCCACCAGTGATCTCGGGGACGAGCAGTACTTC. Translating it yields CATSDLGDEQYF.

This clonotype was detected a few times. In nucleotides, the CDR3 is TGTGCCAGCAGCAAAACCCTAGCGGGCTACACCTTC. It translates to CASSKTLAGYTF. The J gene is TRBJ1-2, the V gene TRBV7-6; D gene unclear. V was trimmed by 5 bases and J by 8 bases, leaving 12 bases between them. The germline V gene encodes CDR1 SGHVS and CDR2 FNYEAQ. This CDR3 is 12 amino acids long.

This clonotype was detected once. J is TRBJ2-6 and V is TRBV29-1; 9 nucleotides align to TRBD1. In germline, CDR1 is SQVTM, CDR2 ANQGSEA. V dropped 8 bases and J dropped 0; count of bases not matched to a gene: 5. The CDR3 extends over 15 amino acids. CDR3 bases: TGCAGCTTGGACAGGGGAAGCTCTGGGGCCAACGTCCTGACTTTC. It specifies CSLDRGSSGANVLTF.